The 16 T cell receptor beta chains given below trace back to one sample, sequenced in a study of T-cell memory formation after mild COVID-19. TCRdb re-derived calls from the 5' RACE reads in MiXCR, one entry per CDR3 protein. The table has 200,000 to 250,000 distinct CDR3 sequences, roughly a tenth seen once. The sequenced sample consisted of PBMCs or a T cell subset sorted from them (not recorded which). These receptors all come from a man younger than 30 who had mild COVID-19 (a few samples of this study predate the infection). Cell type and time point are not known.

The rearrangement links TRBV4-3 to TRBJ1-5; possibly TRBD1 for D (5 bases). The CDR3 runs 15 residues. Germline CDR1 and CDR2: LGHNA and YSLEER. V lost 1 base and J 7 bases, leaving 14 bases between the germline ends. The CDR3 sequence is CASSQVLGGGQPQHF. The CDR3 DNA is TGCGCCAGCAGCCAAGTCTTGGGGGGAGGGCAGCCCCAGCATTTT.

This clonotype was seen only a few times. The rearrangement joins TRBV6-6 to TRBJ1-2, with 11 positions matching TRBD1. This CDR3 is built from 16 residues. From germline, CDR1 is MNHNY and CDR2 SVGAGI (reference sequence). Losses at the gene ends were 2 bases for V and 1 base for J; bases not matched to a gene: 3. CDR3 nucleotides: TGTGCCAGCAGTTACCTCGGGACAGGGGGTAACTATGGCTACACCTTC. This codes for CASSYLGTGGNYGYTF.

This CDR3 reads CASSFGQGLETQYF. In DNA form, the CDR3 reads TGTGCCAGCAGCTTTGGACAGGGGCTGGAGACCCAGTACTTC. The V call is TRBV7-2, the J call TRBJ2-5, with TRBD1 matching over 9 bases. V shed 3 bases, J shed 5 bases, and the junction held 4 bases outside the gene matches. Germline CDR1 reads SGHTA; CDR2 reads FQGNSA. CDR3 length: 14 residues.

This clonotype was seen only a few times. The rearrangement joins TRBV20-1 to TRBJ1-2; D unclear. The germline CDR1 and CDR2 sequences are DFQATT and SNEGSKA (reference sequence). The CDR3 length is 14 residues. With 0 bases removed from V and 2 bases from J, the gap between germline ends came to 10 bases. CDR3 in amino acids: CSARESKGNYGYTF. CDR3 in DNA: TGCAGTGCTAGAGAGTCGAAGGGCAACTATGGCTACACCTTC.

The chain carries TRBV18 and TRBJ2-3, with D perhaps given as TRBD1 or TRBD2 (6 bases each). Trimming cost V 3 bases and J 3 bases, with 13 bases left between them. The CDR3 is made up of 15 amino acids. Per germline, CDR1 KGHSH and CDR2 LQKENI. The CDR3 spells CASSPWGATTDTQYF. CDR3 sequence (DNA): TGTGCCAGCTCACCGTGGGGGGCGACAACAGATACGCAGTATTTT.

The chain joins TRBV27 to TRBJ2-3, with unresolved D. Deletions cut 5 bases from V and 2 bases from J, with 14 bases between. The CDR3 covers 15 residues. Germline assignment: CDR1 MNHEY and CDR2 SMNVEV (reference sequence). As DNA, the CDR3 is TGTGCCAGCAGTCAAAGAAGTGTGTCCACAGATACGCAGTATTTT. Amino acid sequence: CASSQRSVSTDTQYF.

This clonotype was detected only a few times. This chain joins TRBV5-1 and TRBJ2-7; 11 bases are a match to TRBD2. Per germline, CDR1 SGHRS and CDR2 YFSETQ. This CDR3 has 15 residues. V trimming: 4 bases; J trimming: 4 bases; junction bases outside the gene matches: 7. The CDR3 nucleotides are TGCGCCAGCAGCCCCCCTAGCGGGGGGCAATACGAGCAGTACTTC. Protein product: CASSPPSGGQYEQYF. The variable domain in full, completed from reference TRBV5-1 and TRBJ2-7, reads KAGVTQTPRYLIKTRGQQVTLSCSPISGHRSVSWYQQTPGQGLQFLFEYFSETQRNKGNFPGRFSGRQFSNSRSEMNVSTLELGDSALYLCASSPPSGGQYEQYFGPGTRLTVT.

The chain combines TRBV20-1 with TRBJ2-5; a possible D gene is TRBD2 (6 bases). The CDR3 spans 14 residues. V lost 5 bases, J lost 3 bases, and 16 bases lay in between. Germline-derived CDR1 and CDR2 are DFQATT and SNEGSKA (reference sequence). The CDR3, as DNA: TGCAGTGCTCCCCGCGGAGGGGCGGAAGAGACCCAGTACTTC. Protein product: CSAPRGGAEETQYF.

This clonotype appeared a few times. This chain uses TRBV7-2 with TRBJ2-5; 9 bases line up with TRBD2. The CDR3 contains 18 residues. After removal of 2 bases from V and 5 bases from J, the junction contained 15 bases not matched to a gene. The germline V gene has CDR1 SGHTA and CDR2 FQGNSA. CDR3 residues: CASSLTVSGGPQGETQYF. For the CDR3, the DNA is TGTGCCAGCAGCTTAACCGTTAGCGGGGGTCCCCAGGGGGAGACCCAGTACTTC. The variable domain in full, with the rest retrieved from reference TRBV7-2 and TRBJ2-5, is GAGVSQSPSNKVTEKGKDVELRCDPISGHTALYWYRQSLGQGLEFLIYFQGNSAPDKSGLPSDRFSAERTGGSVSTLTIQRTQQEDSAVYLCASSLTVSGGPQGETQYFGPGTRLLVL.

The rearrangement joins TRBV4-3 to TRBJ1-1; TRBD1 matches at 9 bases. The germline CDR1 and CDR2 sequences are LGHNA and YSLEER. This CDR3 region has 15 residues. V was pared by 1 base and J by 5 bases, with 5 bases of the junction left unmatched. The CDR3 loop reads CASSQVTGGRTEAFF. CDR3 DNA: TGCGCCAGCAGCCAAGTAACAGGGGGCAGGACTGAAGCTTTCTTT.

The chain recombines TRBV5-6 with TRBJ2-7, with 12 bases matching TRBD2. From germline, CDR1 is SGHDT and CDR2 YYEEEE. This CDR3 region has 16 residues. Losses at the gene ends were 4 bases for V and 3 bases for J; bases not matched to a gene: 8. CDR3 in DNA: TGTGCCAGCAGCGGGGGACTAGCGGGTCGCTTCTACGAGCAGTACTTC. Translating gives CASSGGLAGRFYEQYF.

This rearrangement joins TRBV30 to TRBJ2-1; 13 bases map to TRBD2. V trimming: 1 base; J trimming: 3 bases; junction bases outside the gene matches: 6. The germline V gene encodes CDR1 GTSNPN and CDR2 SVGIG (reference sequence). This CDR3 region has 17 residues. Here the CDR3 DNA reads TGTGCCTGGAGTGCCACGACTAGCGGGGGGCTCTACAATGAGCAGTTCTTC. This encodes CAWSATTSGGLYNEQFF.

The chain uses TRBV7-2 and TRBJ2-7, with 7 bases aligning to TRBD1. The germline CDR1 and CDR2 sequences are SGHTA and FQGNSA. The CDR3 contains 16 residues. After removal of 5 bases from V and 2 bases from J, the junction contained 12 bases not matched to a gene. The CDR3 loop reads CASSLHSDRLTYEQYF. The CDR3 DNA follows: TGTGCCAGCAGCCTCCACTCGGACAGGTTAACCTACGAGCAGTACTTC.

The chain is built from TRBV5-6 and TRBJ1-4, with D possibly TRBD1 on 6 matching bases. Germline loops: CDR1 SGHDT, CDR2 YYEEEE. Trimming cost V 0 bases and J 8 bases, with 17 bases left between them. This CDR3 region has 16 residues. The DNA for the CDR3 is TGTGCCAGCAGCTTGGAGGGGGATCCGAAAGGGGAAAAACTGTTTTTT. As protein: CASSLEGDPKGEKLFF.

This clonotype was picked up many times. The chain uses TRBV7-9 and TRBJ2-3; TRBD1 aligns across 7 bases. Germline CDR1 reads SEHNR; CDR2 reads FQNEAQ (reference sequence). The CDR3 is 13 residues long. J was trimmed by 4 bases and V by 5 bases; bases with no gene match: 3. The CDR3 loop reads CASSPRGPDTQYF. CDR3 DNA: TGTGCCAGCAGCCCTAGGGGGCCAGATACGCAGTATTTT. Complete variable domain (other parts from reference TRBV7-9 and TRBJ2-3): DTGVSQNPRHKITKRGQNVTFRCDPISEHNRLYWYRQTLGQGPEFLTYFQNEAQLEKSRLLSDRFSAERPKGSFSTLEIQRTEQGDSAMYLCASSPRGPDTQYFGPGTRLTVL.

This clonotype was picked up a small number of times. The chain carries TRBV4-2 and TRBJ2-3, with D tentatively TRBD2 (5 bases). Trimming left V 0 bases short and J 4 bases short, with 8 bases between. The length of the CDR3 is 14 residues. Germline loops: CDR1 LGHNA, CDR2 YNFKEQ. CDR3 amino acids: CASSQDGAADTQYF. The CDR3 nucleotides read TGTGCCAGCAGCCAAGACGGAGCGGCAGATACGCAGTATTTT.